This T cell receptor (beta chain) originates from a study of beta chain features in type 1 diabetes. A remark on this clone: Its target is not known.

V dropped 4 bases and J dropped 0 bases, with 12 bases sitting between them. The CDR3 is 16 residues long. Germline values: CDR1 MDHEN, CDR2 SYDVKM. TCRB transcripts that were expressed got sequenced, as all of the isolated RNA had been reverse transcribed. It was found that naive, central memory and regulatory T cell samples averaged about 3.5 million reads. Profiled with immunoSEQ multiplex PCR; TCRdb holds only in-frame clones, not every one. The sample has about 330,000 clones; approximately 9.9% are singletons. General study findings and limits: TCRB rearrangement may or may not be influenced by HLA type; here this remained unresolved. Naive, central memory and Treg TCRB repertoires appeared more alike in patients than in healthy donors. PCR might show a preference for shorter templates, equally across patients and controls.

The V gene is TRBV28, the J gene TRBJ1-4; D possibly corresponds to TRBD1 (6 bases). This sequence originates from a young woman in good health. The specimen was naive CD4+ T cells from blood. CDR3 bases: TGTGCCAGCAGTTCATCGGACAGAGCAACTAATGAAAAACTGTTTTTT. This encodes CASSSSDRATNEKLFF.